This T cell receptor beta chain emerged from a study of CD8 T cells in ankylosing spondylitis. Study outcomes and limitations: It appeared that ankylosing spondylitis blood was characterized by a TCR beta motif of about 8 highly homologous variants. Reports say disease-linked clones showed up significantly more in matched ankylosing spondylitis synovial fluid. Disease-linked clones bore a CD8+ phenotype and were relatively rare in peripheral blood.

TCRdb used MiXCR to reprocess the 5' RACE reads, holding one entry per CDR3 protein. The sample records about 510,000 distinct CDR3 sequences, under 5.5% being singletons. The CDR3 runs 18 residues. In germline, CDR1 is DFQATT, CDR2 SNEGSKA (reference sequence). V lost 0 bases and J 3 bases, leaving 20 bases between the germline ends. This clonotype was detected many times. Its antigen is undetermined. The chain carries TRBV20-1 and TRBJ2-2; D possibly matches TRBD1 or TRBD2 (5 bases each). The receptor's source is a male donor with ankylosing spondylitis. Input material: blood, either unsorted or a sorted T cell fraction (not recorded which). The chain's CDR3 is CSARDVRRDRPYTGELFF. For the CDR3, the DNA is TGCAGTGCTAGAGATGTACGACGGGACCGACCATACACCGGGGAGCTGTTTTTT.